This paragraph reports one TCR beta chain. The germline V gene has CDR1 SGHTA and CDR2 FQGNSA. CDR3 length: 14 residues. Germline trimming cut 2 bases from V and 5 bases from J; bases unmatched to any gene: 5. These data originate in a study of blood T cell repertoires in COVID-19. Whole-study context: The United States, Italy and Spain supplied acute and convalescent COVID-19 samples. PBMCs, B-cell-depleted T cells, or T cells were the source of the cDNA or gDNA that made up the material.

Original processing methods: Reference gene primers were amplified, and this amplification served to estimate nucleated cell counts. The repertoire was sequenced with immunoSEQ multiplex PCR; TCRdb's copy has only in-frame clones and lacks some. V and J calls and clone size are given by that table; D and trimming were obtained from the DNA. The sample carries 250,000 or so clones, around 88% recorded once. The TCR was taken from a woman aged 25 to 39 with COVID-19, enrolled during active disease. Sequenced input: peripheral blood. The chain has TRBV7-2 and TRBJ2-5; TRBD2 agrees at 7 bases. This chain's CDR3 is CASSLLGGRETQYF. CDR3 nucleotides: TGTGCCAGCAGCTTATTGGGAGGGCGGGAGACCCAGTACTTC.